The clone carrying this T cell receptor beta chain was detected only a few times. The entry originates in a study of shared clonotypes between healthy human individuals. Trimming took 4 bases from V and 0 from J; bases not matched to a gene: 8. This CDR3 has 16 residues. The germline V gene has CDR1 KGHSH and CDR2 LQKENI. Profiled with immunoSEQ multiplex PCR; TCRdb holds only in-frame clones, not every one. Here the sample spans hundreds of thousands of clones, around three quarters being singletons. V usage is TRBV18 and J usage is TRBJ1-1; TRBD1 aligns across 7 bases. This sequence was found in a woman aged 40 to 50 in good health. Some clones in this sample may be carry-over from other donors' samples. The material sequenced was PBMCs. For the CDR3, the DNA is TGTGCCAGCTCACAGAAGGGGGCCCCCGTGAACACTGAAGCTTTCTTT. Its translation: CASSQKGAPVNTEAFF. Variable domain in full (rest from reference TRBV18 and TRBJ1-1): NAGVMQNPRHLVRRRGQEARLRCSPMKGHSHVYWYRQLPEEGLKFMVYLQKENIIDESGMPKERFSAEFPKEGPSILRIQQVVRGDSAAYFCASSQKGAPVNTEAFFGQGTRLTVV.